These T cell receptor beta chains were read from a single sample in a study of glioma-infiltrating T cells. TCRdb analysed the multiplex PCR reads with MiXCR anew, one entry per CDR3 protein. The table shows around 93,000 distinct CDR3 sequences, with 35% to 45% occurring only once. Sample: glioma tissue, nonneoplastic brain tissue, or PBMCs (not recorded which). These receptor sequences come from a human donor with low-grade glioma or glioblastoma, undergoing nonglioma brain surgery, or in good health (not recorded which). Each CDR3 is given with its conserved first and last residue. Each record gives: J gene, V gene, clone size, D gene, CDR3 DNA, CDR3 protein. A D gene is named only where the DNA matches it firmly. Size is stated for part of the rows, as once, few or many counts, or as a class when the clone is expanded.

j_gene: TRBJ1-1
v_gene: TRBV12-5
abundance: many
d_gene: NA
CDR3nt: TGTGCTAGTGGCTTCACATTAGACACTGAAGCTTTCTTT
CDR3aa: CASGFTLDTEAFF

j_gene: TRBJ2-7
v_gene: TRBV6-1
abundance: many
d_gene: TRBD2
CDR3nt: TGTGCCAGCGGCTCCGGGACTAGCGACAGCTACGAGCAGTACTTC
CDR3aa: CASGSGTSDSYEQYF

j_gene: TRBJ2-7
v_gene: TRBV28
abundance: many
d_gene: NA
CDR3nt: TGTGCCATCAGCTCTATTCAGGGGCGGTACGAGCAGTACTTC
CDR3aa: CAISSIQGRYEQYF

j_gene: TRBJ2-5
v_gene: TRBV20-1
abundance: many
d_gene: NA
CDR3nt: TGCAGTGCTAGACCTGTCGACAGTCTGGAGACCCAGTACTTC
CDR3aa: CSARPVDSLETQYF

j_gene: TRBJ2-4
v_gene: TRBV5-1
abundance: few
d_gene: TRBD1
CDR3nt: TGCGCCAGCAGCTTGGGGACAGGGGGTACCAAAAACATTCAGTACTTC
CDR3aa: CASSLGTGGTKNIQYF

j_gene: TRBJ2-3
v_gene: TRBV7-3
abundance: many
d_gene: TRBD2
CDR3nt: TGTGCCAGCAGCAAATCGAGCGGGAATCCCACAGATACGCAGTATTTT
CDR3aa: CASSKSSGNPTDTQYF

j_gene: TRBJ1-2
v_gene: TRBV7-9
abundance: many
d_gene: NA
CDR3nt: TGTGCCAGCAGCCCTCCGGGGCGGATCAACTATGGCTACACCTTC
CDR3aa: CASSPPGRINYGYTF

j_gene: TRBJ2-1
v_gene: TRBV2
abundance: NA
d_gene: NA
CDR3nt: TGTGCCAGCAGGGAGAGGGCAGGGAGCGCAGATACGCAGTTCTTC
CDR3aa: CASRERAGSADTQFF

j_gene: TRBJ2-1
v_gene: TRBV7-9
abundance: many
d_gene: NA
CDR3nt: TGTGCCAGCACTGCCGGCTACTCCTACAATGAGCAGTTCTTC
CDR3aa: CASTAGYSYNEQFF

j_gene: TRBJ2-3
v_gene: TRBV9
abundance: many
d_gene: NA
CDR3nt: TGTGCCAGCAGCGTAGTAGGATCCCCTAGCACAGATACGCAGTATTTT
CDR3aa: CASSVVGSPSTDTQYF

j_gene: TRBJ2-2
v_gene: TRBV4-2
abundance: many
d_gene: NA
CDR3nt: TGTGCCAGCAGCTGGGACATCTTAACCGGGGAGCTGTTTTTT
CDR3aa: CASSWDILTGELFF

j_gene: TRBJ2-7
v_gene: TRBV29-1
abundance: many
d_gene: TRBD1
CDR3nt: TGCAGCGCCCTCCTGGGACAGGGGGCTGATGGCGAGCAGTACTTC
CDR3aa: CSALLGQGADGEQYF

j_gene: TRBJ1-3
v_gene: TRBV12-3/TRBV12-4
abundance: NA
d_gene: NA
CDR3nt: TGTGCCAGCAGTGACCGATCTGGAGAGACCATATATTTT
CDR3aa: CASSDRSGETIYF

j_gene: TRBJ1-6
v_gene: TRBV18
abundance: many
d_gene: TRBD1
CDR3nt: TGTGCCAGCTCGTCCGGGACAGGGTTATTCTCACCCCTCCACTTT
CDR3aa: CASSSGTGLFSPLHF

j_gene: TRBJ2-7
v_gene: TRBV29-1
abundance: NA
d_gene: NA
CDR3nt: TGCAGCGTCTACCAAGCCAAAGAGCAGTACTTC
CDR3aa: CSVYQAKEQYF

j_gene: TRBJ2-5
v_gene: TRBV12-3/TRBV12-4
abundance: many
d_gene: TRBD1
CDR3nt: TGTGCCAGCAGGACAGGGGGCCAAGAGACCCAGTACTTC
CDR3aa: CASRTGGQETQYF

j_gene: TRBJ2-1
v_gene: TRBV25-1
abundance: many
d_gene: NA
CDR3nt: TGTGCCAGCAGTGGAGATTCAGGGTCGGGTGAGCAGTTCTTC
CDR3aa: CASSGDSGSGEQFF

j_gene: TRBJ2-5
v_gene: TRBV15
abundance: NA
d_gene: NA
CDR3nt: TGTGCCACCAGCAAACTACTGGGGGAGACCCAGCACTTC
CDR3aa: CATSKLLGETQHF

j_gene: TRBJ2-5
v_gene: TRBV6-2/TRBV6-3
abundance: NA
d_gene: NA
CDR3nt: TGTGCCAGCAGTTACTTGTGGCGGGGGCAAGAGAACCAGTACTTC
CDR3aa: CASSYLWRGQENQYF

j_gene: TRBJ1-2
v_gene: TRBV5-1
abundance: many
d_gene: NA
CDR3nt: TGCGCCACGTCGGCAGGCGCTAACTATGGCTACACCTTC
CDR3aa: CATSAGANYGYTF

j_gene: TRBJ2-3
v_gene: TRBV25-1
abundance: many
d_gene: NA
CDR3nt: TGTGCCAGCAGTTCGGGGGATGGGGGAGCTGATACGCAGTATTTT
CDR3aa: CASSSGDGGADTQYF

j_gene: TRBJ2-7
v_gene: TRBV20-1
abundance: NA
d_gene: TRBD1
CDR3nt: TGCAGTGCCCTCGACAGGGGCTCCTACGAGCAGTACTTC
CDR3aa: CSALDRGSYEQYF

j_gene: TRBJ2-7
v_gene: TRBV6-1
abundance: many
d_gene: TRBD1
CDR3nt: TGTGCCAGCAGATTAGGCGGGACAGGCATCTACGAGCAGTACTTC
CDR3aa: CASRLGGTGIYEQYF

j_gene: TRBJ2-3
v_gene: TRBV19
abundance: many
d_gene: TRBD1
CDR3nt: TGTGCCAGTAGTAGCGGACAGGGAGCAGATACGCAGTATTTT
CDR3aa: CASSSGQGADTQYF

j_gene: TRBJ1-6
v_gene: TRBV18
abundance: many
d_gene: TRBD1
CDR3nt: TGTGCCAGCTCGCCCCTTCCGGGACAGGAATATAATTCACCCCTCCACTTT
CDR3aa: CASSPLPGQEYNSPLHF

j_gene: TRBJ2-5
v_gene: TRBV6-1
abundance: NA
d_gene: NA
CDR3nt: TGTGCCAGCAGTCCCCGCGGGTGGGAAGGCACGGGAGAGACCCAGTACTTC
CDR3aa: CASSPRGWEGTGETQYF

j_gene: TRBJ2-5
v_gene: TRBV7-2
abundance: many
d_gene: NA
CDR3nt: TGTGCCAGCAGCCCTGGAGCCCGCCCGGTAGGAGAGACCCAGTACTTC
CDR3aa: CASSPGARPVGETQYF

j_gene: TRBJ2-1
v_gene: TRBV20-1
abundance: NA
d_gene: TRBD2
CDR3nt: TGCAGTGCTAGTAGGGGTGGAGCGGGAGTGAATGAGCAGTTCTTC
CDR3aa: CSASRGGAGVNEQFF

j_gene: TRBJ2-5
v_gene: TRBV6-1
abundance: NA
d_gene: NA
CDR3nt: TGTGCCAGCGGACAACAGCCCAGCGGTCAAGAGACCCAGTACTTC
CDR3aa: CASGQQPSGQETQYF

j_gene: TRBJ1-2
v_gene: TRBV6-5
abundance: NA
d_gene: TRBD1
CDR3nt: TGTACCAGCAGTTACTCCGGTATGAAGGGACAGGCGGATGGCTACACCTTC
CDR3aa: CTSSYSGMKGQADGYTF

j_gene: TRBJ2-3
v_gene: TRBV4-1
abundance: many
d_gene: NA
CDR3nt: TGCGCCAGCAGCCAAGATGGGATTTCGCAGTATTTT
CDR3aa: CASSQDGISQYF

j_gene: TRBJ2-3
v_gene: TRBV28
abundance: many
d_gene: NA
CDR3nt: TGTGCCAGCAGTTTCAAACTACCTCCATCAGATACGCAGTATTTT
CDR3aa: CASSFKLPPSDTQYF

j_gene: TRBJ1-1
v_gene: TRBV20-1
abundance: NA
d_gene: TRBD1
CDR3nt: TGCAGTGCTAGGACAGGGAGGCGAATTGAAGCTTTCTTT
CDR3aa: CSARTGRRIEAFF

j_gene: TRBJ1-5
v_gene: TRBV7-9
abundance: many
d_gene: NA
CDR3nt: TGTGCCAGCAGCCCCGTCGGGGATAATCAGCCCCAGCATTTT
CDR3aa: CASSPVGDNQPQHF

j_gene: TRBJ2-5
v_gene: TRBV20-1
abundance: many
d_gene: NA
CDR3nt: TGCAGTGCTAGAAGGCAGAACCGAGGGGAGACCCAGTACTTC
CDR3aa: CSARRQNRGETQYF

j_gene: TRBJ1-4
v_gene: TRBV4-2
abundance: many
d_gene: TRBD1
CDR3nt: TGTGCCAGCGGGACAGGGGCGGGGGAAAAACTGTTTTTT
CDR3aa: CASGTGAGEKLFF

j_gene: TRBJ1-2
v_gene: TRBV5-4
abundance: many
d_gene: NA
CDR3nt: TGTGCCAGCAGCAGATCGGCTGCCTATGGCTACACCTTC
CDR3aa: CASSRSAAYGYTF

j_gene: TRBJ2-1
v_gene: TRBV2
abundance: many
d_gene: NA
CDR3nt: TGTGCCAGCAGCCCGGGGAGCTCCTACAATGAGCAGTTCTTC
CDR3aa: CASSPGSSYNEQFF

j_gene: TRBJ1-5
v_gene: TRBV6-6
abundance: NA
d_gene: TRBD1
CDR3nt: TGTGCCAGCAGTTACTCAGAACAGGGGGATCATCCCCGGCATTTT
CDR3aa: CASSYSEQGDHPRHF

j_gene: TRBJ2-1
v_gene: TRBV19
abundance: NA
d_gene: NA
CDR3nt: TGTGCCAGTAGTATTAGAGGATACAATGAGCAGTTCTTC
CDR3aa: CASSIRGYNEQFF

j_gene: TRBJ2-5
v_gene: TRBV19
abundance: NA
d_gene: NA
CDR3nt: TGTGTCAGTATTACGGGTGAAACCAAGTACTTC
CDR3aa: CVSITGETKYF

j_gene: TRBJ1-5
v_gene: TRBV7-9
abundance: many
d_gene: TRBD1
CDR3nt: TGTGCCAGCAGCTCCACAGGGGGCGCGGGGCAGCCCCAGCATTTT
CDR3aa: CASSSTGGAGQPQHF

j_gene: TRBJ2-7
v_gene: TRBV20-1
abundance: many
d_gene: TRBD2
CDR3nt: TGCAGTGCTCGGGGACTAGCGGGGGGTCCGTTCTCCTACGAGCAGTACTTC
CDR3aa: CSARGLAGGPFSYEQYF

j_gene: TRBJ1-6
v_gene: TRBV5-4
abundance: NA
d_gene: NA
CDR3nt: TGTGCCAGCAGCACGGGCAGAAGCTCCTATAATCCACCCCTCCACTTT
CDR3aa: CASSTGRSSYNPPLHF

j_gene: TRBJ1-2
v_gene: TRBV6-5
abundance: many
d_gene: TRBD1
CDR3nt: TGTGCCAGCAGTTACTCCGGACAGGACAACTATGGCTACACCTTC
CDR3aa: CASSYSGQDNYGYTF

j_gene: TRBJ2-1
v_gene: TRBV12-3/TRBV12-4
abundance: many
d_gene: TRBD1
CDR3nt: TGTGCCAGCAGTTTTCGGGACAGGACGTACAATGAGCAGTTCTTC
CDR3aa: CASSFRDRTYNEQFF

j_gene: TRBJ2-7
v_gene: TRBV3-1
abundance: many
d_gene: NA
CDR3nt: TGTGCCAGCAGCCGATCGGACGACTACGAGCAGTACTTC
CDR3aa: CASSRSDDYEQYF

j_gene: TRBJ2-2
v_gene: TRBV4-1
abundance: many
d_gene: TRBD2
CDR3nt: TGCGCCAGCAGCCAACCCTGGAGCGGGGCCGGGGAGCTGTTTTTT
CDR3aa: CASSQPWSGAGELFF

j_gene: TRBJ2-7
v_gene: TRBV27
abundance: many
d_gene: TRBD1
CDR3nt: TGTGCCAGCAAGAGAGGGACAGCTACCTACGAGCAGTACTTC
CDR3aa: CASKRGTATYEQYF

j_gene: TRBJ2-1
v_gene: TRBV6-6
abundance: NA
d_gene: TRBD2
CDR3nt: TGTGCCAGCAGTTACCCCTTGAAAACTAGCGGCTACAATGAGCAGTTCTTC
CDR3aa: CASSYPLKTSGYNEQFF

j_gene: TRBJ2-7
v_gene: TRBV25-1
abundance: many
d_gene: NA
CDR3nt: TGTGCCAGCACCGACGACGGTTACTACGAGCAGTACTTC
CDR3aa: CASTDDGYYEQYF

j_gene: TRBJ2-5
v_gene: TRBV27
abundance: many
d_gene: TRBD2
CDR3nt: TGTGCCAGCAGTCTAGGACTAGGCTCGGAGACCCAGTACTTC
CDR3aa: CASSLGLGSETQYF

j_gene: TRBJ2-3
v_gene: TRBV12-3/TRBV12-4
abundance: NA
d_gene: TRBD2
CDR3nt: TGTGCCAGCAGTTTACTTCTAGCGGGAGCACCCACAGATACGCAGTATTTT
CDR3aa: CASSLLLAGAPTDTQYF

j_gene: TRBJ2-1
v_gene: TRBV20-1
abundance: many
d_gene: NA
CDR3nt: TGCAGTGCGAGAAGGCAGGGGGGGATCAATGAGCAGTTCTTC
CDR3aa: CSARRQGGINEQFF

j_gene: TRBJ1-4
v_gene: TRBV7-2
abundance: NA
d_gene: NA
CDR3nt: TGTGCCAGCAGCTTAGGTGTAGGGGTGAATGAAAAGCTGTTTTTT
CDR3aa: CASSLGVGVNEKLFF

j_gene: TRBJ2-7
v_gene: TRBV7-8
abundance: many
d_gene: NA
CDR3nt: TGTGCCAGCAGCTCCGGACAGCGTTCCTACGAGCAGTACTTC
CDR3aa: CASSSGQRSYEQYF